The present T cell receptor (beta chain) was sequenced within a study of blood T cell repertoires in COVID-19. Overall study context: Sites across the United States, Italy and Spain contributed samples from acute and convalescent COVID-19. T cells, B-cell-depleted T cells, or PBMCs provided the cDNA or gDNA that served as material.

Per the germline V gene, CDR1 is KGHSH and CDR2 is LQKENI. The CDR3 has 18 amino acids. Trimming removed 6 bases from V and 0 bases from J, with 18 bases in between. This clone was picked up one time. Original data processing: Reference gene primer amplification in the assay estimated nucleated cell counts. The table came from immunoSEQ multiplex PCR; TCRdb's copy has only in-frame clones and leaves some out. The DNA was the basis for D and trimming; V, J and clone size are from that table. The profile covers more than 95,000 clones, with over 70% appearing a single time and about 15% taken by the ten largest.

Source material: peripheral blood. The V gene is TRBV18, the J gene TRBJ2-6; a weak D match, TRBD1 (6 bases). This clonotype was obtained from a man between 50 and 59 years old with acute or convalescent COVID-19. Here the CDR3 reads CASSPLQGTPSGANVLTF. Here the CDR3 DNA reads TGTGCCAGCTCCCCCCTACAGGGAACCCCCTCTGGGGCCAACGTCCTGACTTTC.